This TCR beta chain was obtained from a study of shared clonotypes between healthy human individuals. Sequencing used immunoSEQ multiplex PCR; TCRdb keeps in-frame clones, though not all of them. The sample yields some 1.4 million clones, roughly 96% seen once. The CDR3 spans 17 residues. Deletions cut 6 bases from V and 0 bases from J, with 15 bases between. Germline loops: CDR1 SGHTA, CDR2 FQGNSA. This rearrangement joins TRBV7-2 to TRBJ2-6; tentative D call: TRBD2 (6 bases). Sequencing was carried out using naive CD4+ T cells sorted from blood. Subset meaning: CD45RA+ positively selected. This sequence was found in a young man in good health. The CDR3 DNA follows: TGTGCCAGCAGTTCACAGGCGACTAGCTCTGGGGCCAACGTCCTGACTTTC. Translation: CASSSQATSSGANVLTF.